This T cell receptor beta chain stems from a study of blood T cell repertoires in COVID-19. Study details: Acute and convalescent COVID-19 specimens originated in the United States, Italy and Spain. Sources were T cells, B-cell-depleted T cells, or PBMCs; the material itself was cDNA or gDNA.

This CDR3 region has 15 residues. Trimming at V came to 6 bases and at J to 0 bases, leaving 5 bases not matched to a gene. The germline V gene encodes CDR1 SNHLY and CDR2 FYNNEI. Authors' processing steps: From reference gene primer amplification, estimates of nucleated cell counts were derived. Produced via immunoSEQ multiplex PCR; TCRdb's table is partial and in-frame only. The V and J calls and clone size were taken over from that table, and D and trimming were inferred from the DNA. The sample gives approximately 100,000 clones, almost 95% of which show up once; around 5% is in the top ten. The TCR sequence derives from a man aged 50 or older with active COVID-19. What was sequenced was peripheral blood. J is TRBJ2-3 and V is TRBV2; 8 nucleotides match TRBD2. As DNA, the CDR3 is TGTGCCAGCAGCAGACTAGCGTCTAGCACAGATACGCAGTATTTT. Translation: CASSRLASSTDTQYF.